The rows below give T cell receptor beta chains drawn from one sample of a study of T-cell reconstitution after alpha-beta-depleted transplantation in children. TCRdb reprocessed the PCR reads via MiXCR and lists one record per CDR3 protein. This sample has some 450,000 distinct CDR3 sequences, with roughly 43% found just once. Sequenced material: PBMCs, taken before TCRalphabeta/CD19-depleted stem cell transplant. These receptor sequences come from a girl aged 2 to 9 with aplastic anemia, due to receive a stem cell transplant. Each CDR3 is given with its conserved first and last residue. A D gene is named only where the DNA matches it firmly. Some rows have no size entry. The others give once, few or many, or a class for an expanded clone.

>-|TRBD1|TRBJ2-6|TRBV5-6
CASRQGALGGANVLTF
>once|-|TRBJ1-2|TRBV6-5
CASSTRKGHGYTF
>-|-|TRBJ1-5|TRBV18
CASSPKDRDSNQPQHF
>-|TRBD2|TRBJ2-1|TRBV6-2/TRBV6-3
CASTTPGGSSYNEQFF
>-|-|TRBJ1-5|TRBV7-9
CASSLWGAHQPQHF
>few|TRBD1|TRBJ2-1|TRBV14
CASRRTGFLNEQFF
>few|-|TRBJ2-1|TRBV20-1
CSARDPPGPGEQFF
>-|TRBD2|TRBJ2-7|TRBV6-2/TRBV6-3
CASRDPGLAGGRYEQYF
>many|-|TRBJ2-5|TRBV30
CAWSQETQYF
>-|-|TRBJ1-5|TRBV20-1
CSATGGNQPQHF
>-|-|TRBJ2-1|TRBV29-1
CSVERNIGEQFF
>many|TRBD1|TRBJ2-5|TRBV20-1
CSAGQGRETQYF
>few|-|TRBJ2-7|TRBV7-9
CASSLEDRGNYEQYF
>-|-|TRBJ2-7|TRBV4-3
CASSQRRASGATGQYF
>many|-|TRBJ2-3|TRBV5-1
CASIDRDTQYF
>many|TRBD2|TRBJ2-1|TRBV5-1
CASRLTLAGHNEQFF
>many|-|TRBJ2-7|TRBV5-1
CASSRDARGEQYF
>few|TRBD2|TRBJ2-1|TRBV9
CASSVSGRALGDNEQFF
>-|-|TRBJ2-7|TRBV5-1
CASSLSQGPYEQYF
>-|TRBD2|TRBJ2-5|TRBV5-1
CASRFTGLAKETQYF
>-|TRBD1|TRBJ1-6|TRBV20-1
CSARRQQGQLASPLHF
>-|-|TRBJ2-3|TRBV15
CATSRDTADTQYF
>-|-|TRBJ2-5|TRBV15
CATSGERGETQYF
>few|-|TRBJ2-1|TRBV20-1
CSAREGGSYNEQFF
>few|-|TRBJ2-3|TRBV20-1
CSARGPTDTQYF
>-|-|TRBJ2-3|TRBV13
CASSFAGEGADTQYF
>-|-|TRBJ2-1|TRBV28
CASSPIWDEQFF
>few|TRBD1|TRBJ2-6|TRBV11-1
CASSLEAGTGAGANVLTF
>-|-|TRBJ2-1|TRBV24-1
CATSDLSRNEQFF
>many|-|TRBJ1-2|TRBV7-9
CASSFPGGDYGYTF
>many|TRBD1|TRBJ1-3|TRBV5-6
CASSSWTGRSGNTIYF
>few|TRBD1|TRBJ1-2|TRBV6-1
CASRGGQGARSVYGYTF
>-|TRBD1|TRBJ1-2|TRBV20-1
CSAPGQGRGYTF
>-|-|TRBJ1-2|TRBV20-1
CSAPDHPNYGYTF
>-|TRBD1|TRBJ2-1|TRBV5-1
CASSTRPGQKYNEQFF
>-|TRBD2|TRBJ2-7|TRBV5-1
CASSRGDSTYEQYF
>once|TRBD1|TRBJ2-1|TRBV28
CASHRQGGYNEQFF
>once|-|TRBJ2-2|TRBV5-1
CASSLRSLDGPGGELFF
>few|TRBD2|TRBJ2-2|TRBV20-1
CSASGRTGELFF
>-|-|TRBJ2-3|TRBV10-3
CAIGTGGDTQYF
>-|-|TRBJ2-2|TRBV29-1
CSVEAASLGELFF
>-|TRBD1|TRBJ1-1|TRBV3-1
CASSQEGQGNTEAFF
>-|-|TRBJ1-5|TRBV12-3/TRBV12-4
CASSLYGYNQPQHF
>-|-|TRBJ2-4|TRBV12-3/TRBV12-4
CASSNPSPIAKNIQYF
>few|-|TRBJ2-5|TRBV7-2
CASSSSFAGETQYF
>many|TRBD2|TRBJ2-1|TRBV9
CASSASGSTGNEQFF
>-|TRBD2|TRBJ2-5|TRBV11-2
CASSQTTSGRANSHPRAQYF
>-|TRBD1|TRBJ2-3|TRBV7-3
CASSQARQGGTDTQYF
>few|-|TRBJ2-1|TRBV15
CATGPVRGGEQFF
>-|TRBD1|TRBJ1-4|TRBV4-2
CASSLLESGTGIASEEKLFF
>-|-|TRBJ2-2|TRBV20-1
CSARGSGRENTGELFF
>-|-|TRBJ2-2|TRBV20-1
CSARQIPNGELFF
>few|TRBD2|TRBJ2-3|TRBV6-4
CASGRKRGSTDTQYF
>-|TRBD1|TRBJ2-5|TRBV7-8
CASSLVRDREKSQETQYF